The 27 T cell receptor beta chains below were found in one sample sequenced in a study of blood T cell repertoires in COVID-19. TCRdb keeps only in-frame clones here, not all; method: immunoSEQ multiplex PCR. Altogether 240,000 or so clones are present, 75% to 90% being singletons, with the ten largest covering around 1%. The sequenced material came from PBMCs or T cells enriched from blood (not recorded which). The receptor set was obtained from a man over 45 who had been exposed to COVID-19.

The chain links TRBV7-9 to TRBJ1-2; 9 nucleotides agree with TRBD1. The CDR3 sequence is 15 residues long. Per germline, CDR1 SEHNR and CDR2 FQNEAQ (reference sequence). V was clipped by 2 bases and J by 3 bases; unmatched bases: 4. CDR3 DNA sequence: TGTGCCAGCAGCTTAAACAGGGGGCTAGACTATGGCTACACCTTC. Its translation: CASSLNRGLDYGYTF.

J is TRBJ2-2 and V is TRBV6-1; TRBD1 matches at 10 bases. Per the germline V gene, CDR1 is MNHNS and CDR2 is SASEGT. V dropped 3 bases and J dropped 4; count of bases not matched to a gene: 11. The CDR3 extends over 18 amino acids. CDR3 sequence: CASSDPGGQGWSTGELFF. CDR3 nucleotides: TGTGCCAGCAGTGACCCCGGGGGACAGGGGTGGTCCACCGGGGAGCTGTTTTTT.

J is TRBJ1-4 and V is TRBV10-3, with 10 bases that match TRBD1. The CDR3 runs to 15 residues. The ends lost 4 bases at V and 6 bases at J; junction bases unmatched: 5. Germline V lookup: CDR1 ENHRY, CDR2 SYGVKD. The CDR3 DNA reads TGTGCCATCAGTGCGCGGGACAGGGGTTATGAAAAACTGTTTTTT. It yields the protein CAISARDRGYEKLFF.

The chain employs TRBV5-6 and TRBJ1-2; 7 bases align to TRBD1. With 1 base clipped from V and 3 bases from J, the junction kept 3 bases outside the gene matches. Germline CDR1 and CDR2: SGHDT and YYEEEE. CDR3 length: 14 amino acids. The CDR3 nucleotides read TGTGCCAGCAGCTTGACCGGGACAGACTATGGCTACACCTTC. This encodes CASSLTGTDYGYTF.

The rearrangement joins TRBV18 to TRBJ1-5; a possible D gene is TRBD1 (5 bases). V gave up 0 bases and J gave up 3 bases, with 12 bases separating them. CDR1 and CDR2 from the germline V gene are KGHSH and LQKENI. This CDR3 spans 16 amino acids. DNA for the CDR3: TGTGCCAGCTCACCACCCTCAGACAGTCTCAATCAGCCCCAGCATTTT. Translation: CASSPPSDSLNQPQHF.

This clone was seen just once. This chain joins TRBV5-1 and TRBJ1-4; TRBD1 aligns across 10 bases. Looked up from germline, CDR1 is SGHRS and CDR2 is YFSETQ. The CDR3 loop spans 14 amino acids. V dropped 4 bases and J dropped 7; count of bases not matched to a gene: 4. CDR3 sequence: CASSPDRGSEKLFF. As DNA, the CDR3 is TGCGCCAGCAGCCCGGACAGGGGGAGTGAAAAACTGTTTTTT. Full variable domain (rest looked up from reference TRBV5-1 and TRBJ1-4): KAGVTQTPRYLIKTRGQQVTLSCSPISGHRSVSWYQQTPGQGLQFLFEYFSETQRNKGNFPGRFSGRQFSNSRSEMNVSTLELGDSALYLCASSPDRGSEKLFFGSGTQLSVL.

The CDR3 sequence is CASSYSPPGYTF. The CDR3 DNA sequence: TGTGCCAGCAGTTACTCCCCTCCTGGCTACACCTTC. V usage is TRBV6-5 and J usage is TRBJ1-2; D gene unclear. In germline, CDR1 is MNHEY, CDR2 SVGAGI. With 0 bases removed from V and 7 bases from J, the gap between germline ends came to 6 bases. This CDR3 is 12 amino acids long.

The chain recombines TRBV19 with TRBJ1-1; 9 bases are shared with TRBD1. Trimming at V came to 6 bases and at J to 4 bases, leaving 6 bases not matched to a gene. The CDR3 spans 14 residues. The germline CDR1 and CDR2 sequences are LNHDA and SQIVND (reference sequence). CDR3 sequence (DNA): TGTGCCAGTAGGGGGACAGGGCGGGTCACTGAAGCTTTCTTT. It is translated as CASRGTGRVTEAFF. Drawing the rest from reference TRBV19 and TRBJ1-1, the complete variable domain is DGGITQSPKYLFRKEGQNVTLSCEQNLNHDAMYWYRQDPGQGLRLIYYSQIVNDFQKGDIAEGYSVSREKKESFPLTVTSAQKNPTAFYLCASRGTGRVTEAFFGQGTRLTVV.

CDR3 in amino acids: CASSQDLGQGADTQYF. The DNA for the CDR3 is TGTGCCAGCAGCCAAGATCTAGGACAGGGGGCTGATACGCAGTATTTT. V gene TRBV3-1 (or the pseudogene TRBV3-2) combines with J gene TRBJ2-3, with 11 bases fitting TRBD1. The germline V gene encodes CDR1 LGHDT and CDR2 YNNKEL (reference sequence). The CDR3 totals 16 residues. V was clipped by 0 bases and J by 6 bases; unmatched bases: 5.

CDR3 loop: CASSSGTGGVYGYTF. The CDR3 DNA reads TGTGCCAGCAGCTCTGGGACAGGGGGCGTGTATGGCTACACCTTC. The rearrangement uses TRBV7-3 and TRBJ1-2; 12 bases fit TRBD1. The CDR3 is 15 residues long. After removal of 4 bases from V and 5 bases from J, the junction contained 5 bases not matched to a gene. Germline-derived CDR1 and CDR2 are SGHTA and FQGTGA.

V and J are TRBV30 and TRBJ2-3; D uncertain. The V end was cut by 0 bases, the J end by 6 bases, with 10 bases between. This CDR3 is built from 13 residues. Germline V gives CDR1 GTSNPN, CDR2 SVGIG (reference sequence). The CDR3 DNA reads TGTGCCTGGAGTGTACGACGGGTGGATACGCAGTATTTT. Protein product: CAWSVRRVDTQYF.

The genes are TRBV28 and TRBJ1-5; the D is unclear. In germline, CDR1 is MDHEN, CDR2 SYDVKM. The CDR3 loop spans 11 amino acids. V was clipped by 7 bases and J by 5 bases, with 6 bases between them. The CDR3 bases are TGTGCCAGCAATTCCGATCAGCCCCAGCATTTT. Encoded protein: CASNSDQPQHF.

The chain uses TRBV6-5 and TRBJ1-1; 8 bases fit TRBD1. The ends lost 5 bases at V and 7 bases at J; junction bases unmatched: 9. The CDR3 has 14 amino acids. In germline, CDR1 is MNHEY, CDR2 SVGAGI. The CDR3 DNA sequence: TGTGCCAGCAGTACCCCGGGGACAGGCGGTGAAGCTTTCTTT. Residues: CASSTPGTGGEAFF.

This chain links TRBV7-2 with TRBJ2-4; D remains unclear. V was clipped by 5 bases and J by 0 bases, with 8 bases between them. From germline, CDR1 is SGHTA and CDR2 FQGNSA. CDR3 length equals 14 residues. CDR3 in amino acids: CASSPHLAKNIQYF. DNA for the CDR3: TGTGCCAGCAGCCCACACCTAGCCAAAAACATTCAGTACTTC.

The gene calls are TRBV5-1 and TRBJ2-2; 15 bases agree with TRBD2. This CDR3 comprises 18 residues. The ends lost 4 bases at V and 6 bases at J; junction bases unmatched: 10. Germline V gene lookup returns CDR1 SGHRS and CDR2 YFSETQ. In nucleotides, the CDR3 is TGCGCCAGCAGCAATGCGGGACTAGCGGGAGGAGGATCCGGGGAGCTGTTTTTT. Translating it yields CASSNAGLAGGGSGELFF.

The V and J genes are TRBV7-2 and TRBJ1-5; 11 nucleotides align to TRBD1. Germline V gene lookup returns CDR1 SGHTA and CDR2 FQGNSA. The CDR3 consists of 17 residues. The trim removed 1 base at V and 5 bases at J, leaving 7 bases unmatched. In nucleotides, the CDR3 is TGTGCCAGCAGCTTAGTGGGCTGGGACAGGGGGGATCAGCCCCAGCATTTT. Translation: CASSLVGWDRGDQPQHF.

The gene calls are TRBV15 and TRBJ1-6; D possibly corresponds to TRBD1 (5 bases). Germline CDR1 LNHNV, CDR2 YYDKDF (reference sequence). The length of the CDR3 is 16 residues. Trimming left V 3 bases short and J 6 bases short, with 15 bases between. This CDR3 is CATSSGGDYPNSPLHF. The CDR3 nucleotides are TGTGCCACCAGCAGTGGGGGGGATTACCCTAATTCACCCCTCCACTTT.

This clone was recorded once. The chain carries TRBV19 and TRBJ1-2, with a tentative D call TRBD1 (5 bases). From germline, CDR1 is LNHDA and CDR2 SQIVND (reference sequence). Trimming stripped 5 bases from V and 2 bases from J, with 9 bases between. The CDR3 extends over 13 amino acids. In nucleotides, the CDR3 is TGTGCCAGTAGTGATGACAGAAACTATGGCTACACCTTC. It is translated as CASSDDRNYGYTF.

The V gene is TRBV2, the J gene TRBJ2-7; the D gene is possibly TRBD2 (5 bases). CDR1 and CDR2 (germline): SNHLY, FYNNEI. The V end was cut by 11 bases, the J end by 3 bases, with 14 bases between. The CDR3 has 12 amino acids. The CDR3 nucleotides read TGTGCCCTCAGAGGGTTGAGCTACGAGCAGTACTTC. This codes for CALRGLSYEQYF.

The genes are TRBV6-5 and TRBJ1-6; D unresolved. Trimming stripped 2 bases from V and 3 bases from J, with 5 bases between. The CDR3 has 14 residues. Germline V gene lookup returns CDR1 MNHEY and CDR2 SVGAGI. CDR3 sequence: CASSYEGYNSPLHF. DNA for the CDR3: TGTGCCAGCAGTTACGAGGGCTATAATTCACCCCTCCACTTT.

The chain joins TRBV28 to TRBJ1-1; TRBD1 matches 8 bases. With 3 bases clipped from V and 6 bases from J, the junction kept 6 bases outside the gene matches. The length of the CDR3 is 14 residues. The germline gives CDR1 MDHEN, CDR2 SYDVKM. The CDR3 region has the DNA TGTGCCAGCAGTTTTCTGCAGGGGGCTTCTGAAGCTTTCTTT. It specifies CASSFLQGASEAFF. Full variable domain (remainder filled in from reference TRBV28 and TRBJ1-1): DVKVTQSSRYLVKRTGEKVFLECVQDMDHENMFWYRQDPGLGLRLIYFSYDVKMKEKGDIPEGYSVSREKKERFSLILESASTNQTSMYLCASSFLQGASEAFFGQGTRLTVV.

The chain recombines TRBV2 with TRBJ2-7; TRBD2 matches at 7 bases. Germline V gives CDR1 SNHLY, CDR2 FYNNEI. With 8 bases clipped from V and 3 bases from J, the junction kept 10 bases outside the gene matches. CDR3 size: 14 residues. In nucleotides, the CDR3 is TGTGCCAGCCCGGGGCCTAGCGGTAACTACGAGCAGTACGTC. Amino acid sequence: CASPGPSGNYEQYV.

This CDR3 is CASSPLDPHKGAPETQYF. CDR3 sequence (DNA): TGTGCCAGCTCACCACTGGATCCGCACAAGGGGGCCCCAGAGACCCAGTACTTC. The chain carries TRBV18 and TRBJ2-5; TRBD1 matches 7 bases. CDR3 size: 18 residues. Germline CDR1 is KGHSH and CDR2 is LQKENI. Trimming at V came to 1 base and at J to 4 bases, leaving 15 bases not matched to a gene.

J is TRBJ2-3 and V is TRBV11-2; D is ambiguous. Looked up from germline, CDR1 is SGHAT and CDR2 is FQNNGV. The V and J ends lost 1 base and 8 bases respectively, with 7 bases between them. The CDR3 has 12 residues. The DNA of the CDR3 is TGTGCCAGCAGCTTAGCTAGAACTACGCAGTATTTT. It encodes CASSLARTTQYF.

This rearrangement joins TRBV10-3 to TRBJ2-1; 7 bases align to TRBD2. This CDR3 region has 14 residues. Germline lookup yields CDR1 ENHRY and CDR2 SYGVKD. V dropped 10 bases and J dropped 0; count of bases not matched to a gene: 6. CDR3 DNA sequence: TGTGCCACCCGTGAGCGGGACTCCTACAATGAGCAGTTCTTC. This encodes CATRERDSYNEQFF.

The V call is TRBV9, the J call TRBJ1-2; 12 bases are shared with TRBD1. Germline V gene data show CDR1 as SGDLS and CDR2 as YYNGEE. The length of the CDR3 is 16 residues. V was pared by 5 bases and J by 3 bases, with 8 bases of the junction left unmatched. CDR3 bases: TGTGCCAGCAGGACCGGGACAGGGGGCGCAGACTATGGCTACACCTTC. Residues: CASRTGTGGADYGYTF.

The chain joins TRBV9 to TRBJ2-2, with D perhaps matching TRBD1 (5 bases). This CDR3 is built from 15 residues. Germline assignment: CDR1 SGDLS and CDR2 YYNGEE. Trimming took 1 base from V and 1 from J, leaving 8 bases between them. CDR3 sequence: CASSVQGVNTGELFF. In nucleotides, the CDR3 is TGTGCCAGCAGCGTACAAGGGGTGAACACCGGGGAGCTGTTTTTT.